One sample yielded the 8 T cell receptor beta chains listed below, sequenced in a study of blood T cells in healthy people across ages. A sample-barcoded 5' primer and a J-beta primer mix were used in a second PCR of roughly 6 to 11 cycles. TCRdb re-derived calls from the 5' RACE reads in MiXCR, one entry per CDR3 protein. The sample records fewer than 2,000,000 distinct CDR3 sequences, about 39% being singletons. The sequencing input was blood. The receptor set was obtained from a human donor in good health.

The chain is built from TRBV5-1 and TRBJ2-4; no definite D call. The DNA matches TRBJ2-7 better at its end, which makes the J call doubtful. The germline gives CDR1 SGHRS, CDR2 YFSETQ. This CDR3 comprises 14 residues. CDR3 residues: CASSSDLGIYEQYF. The CDR3 DNA sequence: TGCGCCAGCAGCTCAGACCTTGGGATCTACGAGCAGTACTTC.

This chain connects TRBV28 to TRBJ2-7; D is perhaps TRBD1 (5 bases). Germline V gene data show CDR1 as MDHEN and CDR2 as SYDVKM. This CDR3 region has 15 residues. Trimming stripped 6 bases from V and 1 base from J, with 16 bases between. The CDR3 DNA reads as TGTGCCAGCAGACCTCTGGGGCGAGGATCCTACGAGCAGTACTTC. It is translated as CASRPLGRGSYEQYF.

The chain links TRBV9 to TRBJ2-1; 8 positions match TRBD1. Trimming removed 6 bases from V and 10 bases from J; junction bases left unmatched: 18. This CDR3 is 16 amino acids long. Germline V gene lookup returns CDR1 SGDLS and CDR2 YYNGEE. The CDR3 DNA reads as TGTGCCAGCACTCCGGACGTGGGGACAGGCGCTAGGGAGCAGTTCTTC. Its protein product is CASTPDVGTGAREQFF.

In the case of this clonotype: A much larger clone differs from this one at a single base, so this may be a read error. The chain's CDR3 is CASSFQGGYDYTF. The CDR3 DNA is TGTGCCAGCAGTTTCCAGGGGGGCTATGACTACACCTTC. V and J are TRBV27 and TRBJ1-2; 7 bases are a match to TRBD1. The germline V gene encodes CDR1 MNHEY and CDR2 SMNVEV (reference sequence). This CDR3 region has 13 residues.

The rearrangement uses TRBV6-2 or TRBV6-3 and TRBJ2-3; no reliable D call. Per the germline V gene, CDR1 is MNHEY and CDR2 is SVGEGT. With 8 bases removed from V and 6 bases from J, the gap between germline ends came to 15 bases. The CDR3 runs 13 residues. The CDR3 nucleotides read TGTGCCAGCTCCCAGAATCGATTGGATACGCAGTATTTT. The encoded protein is CASSQNRLDTQYF.

In this sample, this clonotype turned up a few times. DNA for the CDR3: TGCAGCGTTGAACAAGCGGGGGTAAACTACAATGAGCAGTTCTTC. As protein: CSVEQAGVNYNEQFF. This chain links TRBV29-1 with TRBJ2-1; TRBD2 aligns across 8 bases. CDR1 SQVTM and CDR2 ANQGSEA come from the germline V gene. V shed 2 bases, J shed 3 bases, and the junction held 6 bases outside the gene matches. The CDR3 is 15 residues long.

The V and J genes are TRBV2 and TRBJ2-7; D might be TRBD2 (6 bases). V was clipped by 7 bases and J by 5 bases, with 15 bases between them. The CDR3 is made up of 13 amino acids. Germline lookup yields CDR1 SNHLY and CDR2 FYNNEI. The CDR3 sequence: CASMWEVSHEQYF. CDR3 DNA sequence: TGTGCCAGCATGTGGGAGGTTTCCCACGAGCAGTACTTC.

The rearrangement uses TRBV12-3 or TRBV12-4 and TRBJ1-6, with D unclear. There are 14 residues in the CDR3. V was trimmed by 3 bases and J by 10 bases, leaving 13 bases between them. The CDR3 DNA follows: TGTGCCAGCAGTTTCGGAGGATTGGAATCACCCCTCCACTTT. It specifies CASSFGGLESPLHF.